These T cell receptor beta chains were read from a single sample in a study of radiotherapy plus CTLA-4 blockade in lung cancer. The method was immunoSEQ multiplex PCR; TCRdb's version includes in-frame clones alone and lacks a portion of them. The sample consists of some 50,000 clones, about 83% of them appearing once. The starting material was peripheral blood, obtained from a patient treated with radiotherapy plus ipilimumab. These TCRs come from a human donor with non-small cell lung cancer whose response to radiotherapy plus ipilimumab could not be evaluated. Both conserved end residues are part of each CDR3. The D gene is left open where the match is weak. Size values are once, few and many counts, or a class for expanded clones, and some rows have none.

v_gene,j_gene,len,d_gene,abundance,CDR3aa,CDR3nt
TRBV18,TRBJ1-4,15,TRBD1,NA,CASSHFGTGVEKLFF,TGTGCCAGCTCACACTTCGGGACAGGGGTTGAAAAACTGTTTTTT
TRBV18,TRBJ2-2,15,TRBD1,NA,CASSPSGQSTGELFF,TGTGCCAGCTCACCATCGGGACAGAGCACCGGGGAGCTGTTTTTT
TRBV19,TRBJ2-1,15,TRBD2,NA,CATTKRAGTLDEQFF,TGTGCCACAACGAAAAGAGCGGGAACATTGGATGAGCAGTTCTTC
TRBV18,TRBJ1-1,17,NA,NA,CASSPPIGADTNTEAFF,TGTGCCAGCTCACCACCGATAGGGGCCGATACGAACACTGAAGCTTTCTTT
TRBV4-1,TRBJ1-2,16,TRBD1,NA,CASSQTTGTGGWGYTF,TGCGCCAGCAGCCAAACTACCGGAACAGGGGGTTGGGGCTACACCTTC
TRBV29-1,TRBJ2-1,14,TRBD1,once,CSVEGGTGGYLRFF,TGCAGCGTGGAGGGGGGGACAGGGGGCTATCTGCGGTTCTTC
TRBV2,TRBJ1-2,10,NA,NA,CASRSPQADF,TGTGCCAGCAGATCCCCACAGGCCGACTTC
TRBV4-2,TRBJ2-1,16,TRBD2,NA,CASSQAPAGGLNEQFF,TGTGCCAGCAGCCAAGCGCCAGCGGGAGGCCTGAATGAGCAGTTCTTC
TRBV7-3,TRBJ2-1,16,TRBD2,NA,CASSTQRLAGGNEQFF,TGTGCCAGCAGCACTCAAAGACTAGCGGGAGGGAATGAGCAGTTCTTC
TRBV7-9,TRBJ1-1,12,NA,NA,CASSLRGFDAFF,TGTGCCAGCAGCTTACGGGGGTTCGACGCTTTCTTT
TRBV10-3,TRBJ1-5,15,TRBD1,NA,CAIRGTGEFNQPQHF,TGTGCCATCAGAGGGACAGGGGAGTTCAATCAGCCCCAGCATTTT
TRBV6-1,TRBJ2-7,15,TRBD1,few,CASSGRQGASYEQYF,TGTGCCAGCAGTGGGAGACAGGGGGCTTCCTACGAGCAGTACTTC
TRBV30,TRBJ1-2,14,NA,NA,CAWSETGYSYGYTF,TGTGCCTGGAGCGAAACAGGTTATAGCTATGGCTACACCTTC
TRBV6-5,TRBJ2-7,13,NA,NA,CASMRSSGYEQYF,TGTGCCAGCATGAGGAGCTCCGGCTACGAGCAGTACTTC
TRBV7-2,TRBJ2-7,14,TRBD2,NA,CASSLGGRAYEQYF,TGTGCCAGCAGCTTAGGCGGGAGGGCCTACGAGCAGTACTTC
TRBV7-9,TRBJ2-2,15,NA,few,CASSLGGASTGELFF,TGTGCCAGCAGCTTAGGTGGGGCGAGCACCGGGGAGCTGTTTTTT
TRBV29-1,TRBJ1-3,13,NA,NA,CSAPSTAGNTIYF,TGCAGCGCCCCCTCGACAGCTGGAAACACCATATATTTT
TRBV30,TRBJ2-2,14,TRBD1,once,CAWAGTGVTGELFF,TGTGCCTGGGCCGGGACAGGAGTCACCGGGGAGCTGTTTTTT
TRBV7-2,TRBJ2-3,15,TRBD1,NA,CASSQGAWGTDTQYF,TGTGCCAGCAGCCAGGGGGCATGGGGCACAGATACGCAGTATTTT
TRBV6-5,TRBJ2-7,12,NA,NA,CASSSRVYEQYF,TGTGCCAGCAGCTCCCGCGTCTACGAGCAGTACTTC
TRBV9,TRBJ2-7,14,NA,NA,CASSADSLPYEQYF,TGTGCCAGCAGCGCAGACAGCCTCCCCTACGAGCAGTACTTC
TRBV7-2,TRBJ1-1,14,NA,NA,CASSPDSLTRGAFF,TGTGCCAGCAGCCCCGACAGCCTCACTCGTGGGGCTTTCTTT
TRBV10-3,TRBJ2-6,15,TRBD1,NA,CAISATGVGANVLTF,TGTGCCATCAGTGCGACAGGGGTCGGGGCCAACGTCCTGACTTTC
TRBV6-5,TRBJ1-2,11,NA,NA,CASSYRTFYTF,TGTGCCAGCAGTTACCGCACATTCTACACCTTC
TRBV9,TRBJ2-3,16,TRBD1,NA,CASSVAYRGSKDTQYF,TGTGCCAGCAGCGTAGCATACAGGGGATCGAAAGATACGCAGTATTTT
TRBV11-3,TRBJ2-1,12,NA,NA,CASSKRGNEQFF,TGTGCCAGCAGCAAGAGAGGTAATGAGCAGTTCTTC
TRBV2,TRBJ2-1,12,NA,NA,CASNTGYNEQFF,TGTGCCAGTAATACAGGCTACAATGAGCAGTTCTTC
TRBV2,TRBJ1-3,15,TRBD1,NA,CASRPGTEGFNTIYF,TGTGCCAGCAGGCCCGGGACAGAGGGTTTTAACACCATATATTTT
TRBV11-2,TRBJ2-7,14,TRBD2,once,CASSVSGSRYEQYF,TGTGCCAGCAGCGTTAGCGGGAGTAGGTACGAGCAGTACTTC